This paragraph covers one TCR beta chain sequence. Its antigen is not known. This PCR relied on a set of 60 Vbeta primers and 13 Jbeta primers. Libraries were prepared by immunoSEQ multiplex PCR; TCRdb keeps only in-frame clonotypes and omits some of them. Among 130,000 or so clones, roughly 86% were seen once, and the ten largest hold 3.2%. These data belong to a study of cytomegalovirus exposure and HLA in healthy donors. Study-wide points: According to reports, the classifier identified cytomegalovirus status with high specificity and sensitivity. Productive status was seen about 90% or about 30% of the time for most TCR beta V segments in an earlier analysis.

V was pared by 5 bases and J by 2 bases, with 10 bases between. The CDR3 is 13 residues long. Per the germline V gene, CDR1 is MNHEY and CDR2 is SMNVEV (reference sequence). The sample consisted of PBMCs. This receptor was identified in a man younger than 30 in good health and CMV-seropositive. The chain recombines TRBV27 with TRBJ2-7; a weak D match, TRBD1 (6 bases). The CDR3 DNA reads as TGTGCCAGCAGTAAACAGGGCCCCTACGAGCAGTACTTC. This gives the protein CASSKQGPYEQYF.